This record looks at one T cell receptor beta chain sequence and its context. This clonotype was counted a few times. The clone's antigen remains unknown. The input lacks base qualities; no much larger clone sits a single base away. The CDR3 runs 13 amino acids, cysteine and phenylalanine included. The CDR3 DNA has 39 bases and is translated from base 1. At the junction V is shortened by 5 bases and J by 7 bases; bases outside the gene matches: 4. Sequences SEHNR (CDR1) and FQNEAQ (CDR2) are obtained from the germline V gene (reference sequence). This sample is drawn from a study of blood T cells in healthy people across ages (dated by TCRdb to the mid-2010s). A note on the overall study: In model experiments, template switching captured roughly one uniquely barcoded TCR beta cDNA molecule for every two T cells. Donors of different ages were randomly distributed across sequencing lanes to avoid experimental bias. Donors were grouped into four age groups: young (average approximately 15 years), middle-aged (39), aged (around 60) and long-lived (roughly 80). Two additional independent replicas of 1 million unique cDNA reads from the same blood draw were analyzed for two donors (one aged 18 to 29 and one aged 80 or older). To track age-related changes in TCR beta repertoire diversity, the study relied on deep sequencing normalized with unique cDNA molecular identifiers.

Study-level results and caveats: The percentage of naive T cells measured by flow cytometry correlated strongly with observed TCR beta diversity. Donor CMV infection status was unknown, potentially confounding age-related changes in expanded clonotypes. As age increased, observed TCR beta diversity per million T cells dropped in a roughly linear way, and a significant reduction was already evident by age 40. Total diversity estimates from one million sequenced T cells were considered lower bounds and underestimates. Since profiling was done on bulk unsorted PBMCs, naive and antigen-experienced compartments could not be conclusively compared. Compared with the aged group, the long-lived group had more naive CD4+ T cells, fewer expanded clones and increased TCR diversity, a pattern suggesting age selection.

Systemically healthy Caucasian individuals from Russia, over 30 in total and aged roughly 6 to 100 years, were included as donors. Each donor gave ten milliliters of peripheral blood, collected into EDTA-treated Vacutainer tubes. Ficoll-Paque density-gradient centrifugation was used to isolate PBMCs, with at least 6.5 million obtained per sample. Trizol reagent was used to extract total RNA from the PBMCs, yielding at least 5.5 micrograms per sample. For every donor, flow cytometry on a PBMC aliquot measured the percentage of naive CD45RAhigh/CD27high T cells. Libraries came from 5' RACE. Reads for this sample came from an Illumina HiSeq 2500. A second PCR of roughly 6 to 12 cycles was run with a J-beta primer mix and a sample-barcoded 5' primer. Each TCR beta cDNA molecule received a unique molecular identifier from a template-switch 5' adaptor carrying 12 random nucleotides. Each sample yielded at least 3 million CDR3-containing paired-end reads. First-strand cDNA was synthesized from all RNA with the Mint cDNA synthesis kit, primed by a TRBC-specific oligonucleotide. Following uracil-DNA glycosylase treatment, all cDNA underwent a first 18-cycle PCR with the universal primers M1SS and BC2_uni_R. The authors' analysis ran thus. For normalization, 1 million high-quality reads were randomly selected from each sample, with every read carrying a distinct molecular identifier. Reads sharing molecular identifiers were discarded rather than binned into consensus sequences. MiTCR, run with a Q25 quality threshold and the strictest error-elimination algorithm, handled CDR3 identification, clonotype clustering and error correction. A nonparametric unseen species model with Euler transformation was used to estimate a lower bound on total TCR beta diversity. TCRdb trimmed the raw reads at Q25, called clones with MiXCR and kept productive beta chains. CDR3 protein sequences are deduplicated, and each keeps its most common genes and DNA. V and J calls and clone size were set by TCRdb, not the authors. This sample gives under 1,000,000 distinct CDR3 sequences in total; about 42% of them show up just once. Around a sixth of the sample is in the top ten clones.

The sequenced sample consisted of blood. The TCR was taken from a man older than 75 in good health. The rearranged chain carries TRBV7-9 and TRBJ1-4, with 7 bases in between that match TRBD1. The CDR3 protein: CASSTGVIEKLFF. The nucleotides are TGTGCCAGCAGCACAGGGGTTATTGAAAAACTGTTTTTT.